This T cell receptor (beta chain) was recovered during a study of shared clonotypes between healthy human individuals. The study's findings and limits: With a handful of donors compared, roughly 5% of naive CD4 clonotypes were shared. Across subsets, estimated richness was generally greater for naive than for memory populations.

Concerning this clone: Antigen: not known. Other DNA sequences of this sample code for an identical CDR3.

A deep-level run was used for the assay. The protocol was immunoSEQ multiplex PCR, while the TCRdb copy is restricted to in-frame clones and leaves out a portion. The sample lists 1.5 million to 1.9 million clones, 98% seen once, with roughly 0.45% in the top ten. Only Caucasian adults living in Nashville, Tennessee made up the donor group. The ends were cut back, 5 bases at V and 4 bases at J, with 7 bases in the middle. CDR3 size: 11 residues. CDR1 is SGHRS and CDR2 is YFSETQ in the germline V gene. The origin of this receptor is a man younger than 40 in good health. The sample comprised naive CD4+ T cells sorted from blood. Subset defined: CD45RA+ positively selected. The gene calls are TRBV5-1 and TRBJ2-7; D uncertain. DNA of the CDR3: TGCGCCAGCAGTTCTGGGTACGAGCAGTACTTC. Protein sequence: CASSSGYEQYF.